This TCR beta chain emerged from a study of shared T cell receptors in the human thymus. V lost 3 bases, J lost 0 bases, and 17 bases lay in between. The CDR3 covers 18 residues. Germline V gene lookup returns CDR1 MGHRA and CDR2 YSYEKL. Sequencing was performed with immunoSEQ multiplex PCR; in TCRdb, only in-frame clones are kept and a portion is missing. The repertoire holds roughly 710,000 clones, with 70% to 90% as singletons. Another study also made use of these data, one on human thymus T cells. Per that study: Among the donors, all were healthy Finnish infants having corrective surgery for congenital heart defects. Resections that were taken during corrective heart surgery supplied the thymus tissue. It looked as if thymic and blood repertoires used V and J genes in a biased way. In unrelated individuals, thymic repertoires overlapped highly, according to related research.

The clonotype originates from a girl under three years old with a congenital heart defect. The chain joins TRBV4-1 to TRBJ2-2, with D possibly being TRBD2 (5 bases). The sample taken for sequencing was thymocytes. The CDR3 is CASSHEEGDYPNTGELFF. CDR3 nucleotides: TGCGCCAGCAGCCATGAAGAGGGCGACTACCCGAACACCGGGGAGCTGTTTTTT.